One sample yielded the 4 T cell receptor beta chains listed below, sequenced in a study of cytomegalovirus exposure and HLA in healthy donors. 13 Jbeta primers and 60 Vbeta primers were used for the PCR. Using immunoSEQ multiplex PCR, the repertoire was profiled, and TCRdb retains in-frame clones only, with some absent. Among more than 150,000 clones listed, about four fifths were seen once. Sequenced: PBMCs. The source is a woman in her 30s in good health and CMV-seropositive.

The rearrangement joins TRBV5-6 to TRBJ2-2; weak D call: TRBD2 (6 bases). The CDR3 loop spans 13 amino acids. Per germline, CDR1 SGHDT and CDR2 YYEEEE. Trimming stripped 2 bases from V and 7 bases from J, with 9 bases between. CDR3 in amino acids: CASSFGRRGELFF. The CDR3 coding sequence is TGTGCCAGCAGCTTCGGGAGACGCGGGGAGCTGTTTTTT.

This chain connects TRBV5-1 to TRBJ1-1; TRBD1 matches at 8 bases. The CDR3 extends over 18 amino acids. Germline trimming cut 5 bases from V and 5 bases from J; bases unmatched to any gene: 20. Per the germline V gene, CDR1 is SGHRS and CDR2 is YFSETQ. CDR3 in DNA: TGCGCCAGCAGACCCAGTGTACAGGGGGGCTATCTGCGAACTGAAGCTTTCTTT. Translation: CASRPSVQGGYLRTEAFF. The complete variable domain, with remaining parts taken from reference TRBV5-1 and TRBJ1-1, reads KAGVTQTPRYLIKTRGQQVTLSCSPISGHRSVSWYQQTPGQGLQFLFEYFSETQRNKGNFPGRFSGRQFSNSRSEMNVSTLELGDSALYLCASRPSVQGGYLRTEAFFGQGTRLTVV.

The gene calls are TRBV4-1 and TRBJ2-7, with 11 bases lining up with TRBD2. V was clipped by 0 bases and J by 4 bases; unmatched bases: 2. Germline V lookup: CDR1 MGHRA, CDR2 YSYEKL. This CDR3 contains 15 residues. CDR3 residues: CASSQDSGGGYEQYF. CDR3 DNA: TGCGCCAGCAGCCAAGATAGCGGGGGGGGTTACGAGCAGTACTTC.

The genes are TRBV5-1 and TRBJ2-3; D gene ambiguous. This CDR3 contains 14 residues. Trimming removed 0 bases from V and 6 bases from J, with 11 bases in between. Germline assignment: CDR1 SGHRS and CDR2 YFSETQ. CDR3 region: CASSLGSVPDTQYF. Written as DNA, the CDR3 is TGCGCCAGCAGCTTGGGGTCGGTTCCCGATACGCAGTATTTT. The whole variable domain, remainder taken from reference TRBV5-1 and TRBJ2-3, is KAGVTQTPRYLIKTRGQQVTLSCSPISGHRSVSWYQQTPGQGLQFLFEYFSETQRNKGNFPGRFSGRQFSNSRSEMNVSTLELGDSALYLCASSLGSVPDTQYFGPGTRLTVL.